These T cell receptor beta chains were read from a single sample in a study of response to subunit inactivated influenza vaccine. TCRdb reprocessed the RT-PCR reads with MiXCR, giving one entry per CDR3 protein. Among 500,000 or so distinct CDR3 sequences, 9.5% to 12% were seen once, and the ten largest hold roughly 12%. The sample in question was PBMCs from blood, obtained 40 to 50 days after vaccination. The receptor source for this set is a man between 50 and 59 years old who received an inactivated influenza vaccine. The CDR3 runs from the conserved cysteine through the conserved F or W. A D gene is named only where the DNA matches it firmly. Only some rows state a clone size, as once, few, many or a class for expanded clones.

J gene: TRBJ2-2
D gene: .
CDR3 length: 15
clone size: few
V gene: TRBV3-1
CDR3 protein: CASSQGGSITGELFF
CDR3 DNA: TGTGCCAGCAGCCAAGGAGGCTCTATAACCGGGGAGCTGTTTTTT

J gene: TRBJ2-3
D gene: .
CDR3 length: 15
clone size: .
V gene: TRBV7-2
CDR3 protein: CASSLVGGDTDTQYF
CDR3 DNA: TGTGCCAGCAGCTTAGTGGGGGGAGACACAGATACGCAGTATTTT

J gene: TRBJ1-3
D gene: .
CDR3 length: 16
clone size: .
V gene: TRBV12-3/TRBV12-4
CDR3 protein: CASSLFLGRSGNTIYF
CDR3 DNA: TGTGCCAGCAGTTTATTCCTAGGGCGGTCTGGAAACACCATATATTTT

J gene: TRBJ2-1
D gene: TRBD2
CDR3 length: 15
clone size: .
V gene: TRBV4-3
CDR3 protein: CASSRVAGGPDEQFF
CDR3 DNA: TGCGCCAGCAGCCGAGTAGCGGGAGGGCCTGATGAGCAGTTCTTC

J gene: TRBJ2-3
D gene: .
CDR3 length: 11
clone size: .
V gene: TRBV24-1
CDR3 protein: CATGYTDTQYF
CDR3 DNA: TGTGCCACCGGATACACAGATACGCAGTATTTT

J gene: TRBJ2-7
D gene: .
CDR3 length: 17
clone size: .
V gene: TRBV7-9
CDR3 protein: CASSREGWRTDSYEQYF
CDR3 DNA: TGTGCCAGCAGCCGCGAAGGTTGGAGGACAGATTCCTACGAGCAGTACTTC

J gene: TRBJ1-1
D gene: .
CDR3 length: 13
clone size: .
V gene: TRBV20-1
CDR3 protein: CSAEVRMNTEAFF
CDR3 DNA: TGCAGTGCTGAAGTCAGAATGAACACTGAAGCTTTCTTT

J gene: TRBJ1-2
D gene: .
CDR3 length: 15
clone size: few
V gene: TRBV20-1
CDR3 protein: CSARAPIRGSPGYTF
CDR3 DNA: TGCAGTGCTAGAGCCCCTATTAGAGGGAGTCCTGGCTACACCTTC

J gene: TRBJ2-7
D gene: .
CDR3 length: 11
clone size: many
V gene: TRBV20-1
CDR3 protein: CSARSLTEEYF
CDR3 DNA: TGCAGTGCTAGATCTCTGACAGAGGAGTACTTC

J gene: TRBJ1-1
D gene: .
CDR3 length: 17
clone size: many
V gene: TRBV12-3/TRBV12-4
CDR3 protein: CASSGTPRTRLNTEAFF
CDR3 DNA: TGTGCCAGCAGTGGCACCCCCAGGACGCGACTGAACACTGAAGCTTTCTTT